This T cell receptor (beta chain) was recovered during a study of technical replicates of blood from four donors (dated by TCRdb to 2015 to 2018). Concerning this clone itself: What antigen it recognizes has not been identified. Base qualities are not at hand, and no much larger clone is one base apart.

The CDR3 covers 14 residues, taking in both the cysteine and the phenylalanine. Of the read, only the CDR3 DNA is kept; its 42 bases are in frame from base 1. CDR1 and CDR2 were assigned from the germline V gene as MDHEN and SYDVKM. From V the trimming removes 5 bases and from J it removes 6 bases, while the gene matches leave 7 bases of the junction unaccounted for. Library method: the immunoSEQ multiplex PCR assay. This is the immuneACCESS table as TCRdb keeps it, with only in-frame sequences that have V and J called. A part of the clones is gone; compared with another copy, unresolved V genes explain less than half, and the rest is unexplained. The sample table lists fewer than 100,000 clones, 95% of them with a count of one. The ten most abundant clones make up 0.22% of the sample.

The TCR was taken from a human donor in good health. The sequenced material came from T cells isolated from PBMCs. The chain employs TRBV28 and TRBJ2-5; 9 central nucleotides agree with TRBD1. The DNA sequence is given as TGTGCCAGCAGTCCCTCGGACAGGGGCAAGACCCAGTACTTC. It translates to CASSPSDRGKTQYF.